The text below deals with one TCR beta chain. Its antigen is not known. V gave up 2 bases and J gave up 5 bases; unmatched junction bases: 5. In germline, CDR1 is SGDLS, CDR2 YYNGEE. The length of the CDR3 is 15 residues. The data stem from a study of cytomegalovirus exposure and HLA in healthy donors. Study outcomes and limitations: According to the study, 160 or so TCR beta chains were cytomegalovirus-associated. Later on, an analysis tied 15,000 to 20,000 TCR beta sequences to HLA alleles at 0.05 false discovery rate.

PCR employed 60 Vbeta and 13 Jbeta primers. TCRdb's copy holds only in-frame clones and misses some; the assay was immunoSEQ multiplex PCR. The sample contains 70,000 to 95,000 clones, around 77% of which appear only once. This TCR came from a man aged 50 or older in good health and CMV-seronegative. Sequenced input: PBMCs. The chain couples TRBV9 to TRBJ2-1; 9 positions match TRBD2. In nucleotides, the CDR3 is TGTGCCAGCAGCGTTGGCGGGGGGGCCGACAATGAGCAGTTCTTC. It specifies CASSVGGGADNEQFF.